This TCR beta chain is drawn from a study of early T cells in non-severe SARS-CoV-2 infection (dated by TCRdb to 2020 to 2022). Describing the broader study: TCR sequencing used bulk RNA from unsorted whole blood, so alpha and beta chains could not be paired.

V is reduced by 3 bases and J by 6 bases, leaving a spacing of 12 bases between them. In the germline V gene, CDR1 corresponds to MDHEN and CDR2 to SYDVKM. The CDR3 runs 14 amino acids, cysteine and phenylalanine included. Just the 42-base CDR3 DNA is kept, in frame starting at base 1. This was a case-control study nested in a cohort of healthcare workers in London, UK, who had nasopharyngeal swab PCR tests and blood samples taken every week. Healthcare workers were recruited between 23 and 31 March 2020, during the week of the UK lockdown, and were followed weekly for up to roughly 15 weeks. The method behind the library was 5' RACE. Instrument on record: NextSeq 500. To correct for sequencing error and PCR bias, the TCR library protocol tagged individual cDNA molecules with unique molecular identifiers. Both TCR alpha and beta chains were sequenced, and tight co-correlation was observed between alpha and beta sequence abundances in each sample. In the paper's pipeline: V gene, J gene and CDR3 annotation of TCR sequences was performed with Decombinator V4. TCRs were defined as expanded if a significant change between any two time points was detected under a Poisson model with p below 0.0001. TCR abundances were normalised to the total number of TCRs sequenced per sample and were expressed as counts per million. TRAV1-2 paired with TRAJ12, TRAJ20 or TRAJ33 defined MAIT TCRs, while TRAV10 paired with TRAJ18 defined iNKT TCRs. VDJdb, accessed on 1 November 2021, was searched for TCRs annotated for CMV, EBV and SARS-CoV-2, and TCRs annotated for more than one antigen were excluded. TCRdb itself trimmed the public reads at Q25 with fastp, ran MiXCR and retained productive beta chains. Each CDR3 protein gets just one entry, which takes the most common genes and DNA from the rows behind it. These V and J calls derive from TCRdb rather than the authors' analysis. For this sample there are tens of thousands of distinct CDR3 sequences; less than 7.5% appear just once. The top ten hold over 2.5% of the sample.

Findings and caveats that apply to the study as a whole: VDJdb matching was skewed toward anti-spike CD8 responses, so virus-specific expansions were likely underestimated and private and CD4 specificities were missed.

This clonotype appeared many times. The target of this receptor is not known. No base quality information exists; no much larger clone differs at one position. The specimen comprised whole blood, sampled at baseline. The sequence is built from TRBV28 and TRBJ1-5, with no D gene named confidently. The TCR comes from an adult who was a healthcare worker with PCR-confirmed SARS-CoV-2 infection or an uninfected control (not recorded which). The nucleotide sequence reads as follows: TGTGCCAGCAGTTTTGGCCAGAAGGGTCAGCCCCAGCATTTT. It translates to CASSFGQKGQPQHF.